The rows below give T cell receptor beta chains drawn from one sample of a study of blood T cell repertoires in COVID-19. The protocol was immunoSEQ multiplex PCR, while the TCRdb copy is restricted to in-frame clones and leaves out a portion. The sample has approximately 49,000 clones, about 88% seen once; the top ten hold approximately 2.5%. The material sequenced was peripheral blood. All receptors derive from a man in his forties or fifties with acute or convalescent COVID-19. The CDR3 runs from the conserved cysteine through the conserved F or W. Fields, in order: V gene, D gene, clone size, J gene, CDR3 protein, CDR3 DNA. D genes are given only for firm matches. Expanded clones get a size class; other rows say once, few or many, or leave the size out.

TRBV19,TRBD1,few,TRBJ2-3,CASSKDSGQGIDTQYF,TGTGCCAGTAGTAAGGACTCGGGACAGGGGATAGATACGCAGTATTTT
TRBV27,NA,NA,TRBJ1-1,CASSFRWTLNTEAFF,TGTGCCAGCAGTTTTCGTTGGACACTGAACACTGAAGCTTTCTTT
TRBV7-9,NA,once,TRBJ1-2,CASNSGHLNYGYTF,TGTGCCAGCAACTCGGGACACCTTAACTATGGCTACACCTTC
TRBV18,TRBD1,NA,TRBJ1-2,CASSPPEGAGRLYGYTF,TGTGCCAGCTCACCCCCGGAGGGGGCCGGTAGGCTCTATGGCTACACCTTC
TRBV5-4,TRBD1,NA,TRBJ1-3,CASSYGTGGSSGNTIYF,TGTGCCAGCAGCTACGGGACAGGGGGTTCCTCGGGGAACACCATATATTTT
TRBV6-2/TRBV6-3,TRBD1,few,TRBJ1-4,CASSPTGQQEKLFF,TGTGCCAGCAGTCCGACAGGGCAGCAAGAAAAACTGTTTTTT
TRBV5-1,TRBD1,NA,TRBJ2-1,CASSLAGQGLNEQFF,TGCGCCAGCAGCTTGGCGGGACAGGGGTTGAATGAGCAGTTCTTC
TRBV29-1,NA,NA,TRBJ1-4,CSAPESEKLFF,TGCAGCGCCCCGGAGAGTGAAAAACTGTTTTTT
TRBV3-1/TRBV3-2,NA,NA,TRBJ2-5,CASSRQGREETQYF,TGTGCCAGCAGCCGACAGGGGAGGGAAGAGACCCAGTACTTC
TRBV29-1,NA,NA,TRBJ1-1,CSVAQVLNTEAFF,TGCAGCGTCGCACAGGTATTGAACACTGAAGCTTTCTTT
TRBV5-5,NA,few,TRBJ1-2,CASREQDRSYGYTF,TGTGCCAGCAGGGAACAGGACAGAAGCTATGGCTACACCTTC
TRBV25-1,NA,NA,TRBJ1-1,CASSERVPLIQGDTEAFF,TGTGCCAGCAGTGAACGAGTGCCGCTAATCCAAGGGGACACTGAAGCTTTCTTT
TRBV28,NA,NA,TRBJ2-5,CASSLVFAGRETQYF,TGTGCCAGCAGTTTGGTATTTGCTGGTAGAGAGACCCAGTACTTC
TRBV19,NA,NA,TRBJ1-2,CASSIGRDFYGYTF,TGTGCCAGTAGTATCGGACGGGATTTCTATGGCTACACCTTC
TRBV7-4,TRBD2,NA,TRBJ2-5,CASSLASGRAAETQYF,TGTGCCAGCAGCTTAGCGAGCGGGAGGGCCGCCGAGACCCAGTACTTC
TRBV3-1/TRBV3-2,NA,NA,TRBJ1-4,CASSHSTGSIEKLFF,TGTGCCAGCAGCCACTCAACAGGGTCAATTGAAAAACTGTTTTTT
TRBV18,TRBD2,NA,TRBJ2-3,CASSPPQSGLAGSNTQYF,TGTGCCAGCTCACCACCGCAATCGGGACTAGCGGGGTCAAATACGCAGTATTTT
TRBV6-5,TRBD2,NA,TRBJ2-5,CASKMTSGTQETQYF,TGTGCCAGCAAAATGACTAGCGGGACCCAAGAGACCCAGTACTTC
TRBV7-9,NA,NA,TRBJ2-3,CASSSVGRWADTQYF,TGTGCCAGCAGCTCTGTAGGGAGGTGGGCAGATACGCAGTATTTT
TRBV6-2/TRBV6-3,TRBD1,once,TRBJ1-3,CASSHGQGATGNTIYF,TGTGCCAGCAGTCACGGACAGGGGGCCACTGGAAACACCATATATTTT
TRBV6-1,NA,once,TRBJ1-5,CASSEGLNSNQPQHF,TGTGCCAGCAGTGAAGGACTTAATAGCAATCAGCCCCAGCATTTT
TRBV9,NA,NA,TRBJ2-2,CASSGRANENTGELFF,TGTGCCAGCAGCGGCAGGGCAAATGAGAACACCGGGGAGCTGTTTTTT
TRBV3-1/TRBV3-2,TRBD2,NA,TRBJ2-3,CASSQQAGDTDTQYF,TGTGCCAGCAGCCAACAAGCGGGAGATACAGATACGCAGTATTTT